These T cell receptor beta chains were read from a single sample in a study of blood T cells in healthy people across ages. Via MiXCR, TCRdb re-called the 5' RACE reads, giving one row per CDR3 protein. The sample contains 580,000 or so distinct CDR3 sequences, about 45% of which appear only once. What was sequenced was blood. These receptors were taken from a man older than 75 in good health. Both conserved end residues are trimmed from each CDR3. The D gene is left open where the match is weak.

V,D,J,CDR3
TRBV6-6,NA,TRBJ1-3,ASVFQAGNSGNTIY
TRBV28,NA,TRBJ2-1,ASSTVRDNYNEQF
TRBV6-5,TRBD2,TRBJ2-3,ASRSGAAGGTTDTQY
TRBV4-1,NA,TRBJ2-5,ASSPHGDQETQY
TRBV7-2,TRBD1,TRBJ2-7,ASSLTGQGSHEQY
TRBV15,TRBD1,TRBJ2-5,ATSPRTGSGETQY
TRBV18,NA,TRBJ2-5,ASSPVTSGWETQY
TRBV10-3,NA,TRBJ1-5,AIRGTNQPQH
TRBV20-1,TRBD1,TRBJ1-2,SAIDSGTGYGYT
TRBV3-1,NA,TRBJ2-5,ASSRRASEETQY
TRBV7-9,NA,TRBJ2-3,ASSLLPDTQY
TRBV11-3,TRBD1,TRBJ2-5,ASSYTPGTGDNEQY
TRBV5-5,TRBD1,TRBJ1-1,ASSLAGTGNTEAF
TRBV20-1,NA,TRBJ2-1,SARPPAPPYNEQF
TRBV6-6,NA,TRBJ1-6,ASSDSGLGYNSPLH
TRBV10-2,NA,TRBJ2-7,ASRGVRSYEQY
TRBV10-3,NA,TRBJ2-5,AISGPGETQY
TRBV3-1,TRBD2,TRBJ2-1,ASSQTPSSGGNNEQF
TRBV27,NA,TRBJ1-2,ASSPDRVGYGYT